This T cell receptor beta chain was recorded in a study of CD8 T cells in ankylosing spondylitis. Study outcomes and limitations: Clones tied to disease were said to be significantly enriched in matched ankylosing spondylitis synovial fluid. Characteristic, it appeared, of ankylosing spondylitis blood was a TCR beta motif of about eight highly homologous variants. Earlier authors reported some of these motif variants in reactive arthritis synovial fluid and blood.

Molecular-barcoded quantitative 5'-RACE produced these TCR beta libraries. TCRdb reprocessed the 5' RACE reads with MiXCR, giving one entry per CDR3 protein. The sample carries a few hundred thousand distinct CDR3 sequences, around a tenth recorded once. This clonotype appeared many times. Its antigen remains unknown. Sequenced input: blood, either unsorted or a sorted T cell fraction (not recorded which). The receptor's source is a female donor with ankylosing spondylitis or in good health (not recorded which).

As DNA, the CDR3 is TGCAGTGCTAGGACAGGGGGTTCTCAGCCCCAGCATTTT. Translation gives CSARTGGSQPQHF. The rearrangement uses TRBV20-1 and TRBJ1-5; the match to TRBD1 covers 9 bases. From germline, CDR1 is DFQATT and CDR2 SNEGSKA (reference sequence). V lost 3 bases, J lost 6 bases, and 3 bases stayed unmatched. This CDR3 is built from 13 residues.